These 19 T cell receptor beta chains originate from one sample sequenced in a study of T cells in Graves' hyperthyroidism and ophthalmopathy. From RNA transcripts, TCR beta CDR3 regions were amplified. Using the HTBI primer set, a first-round RT-PCR was run on the TCR CDR3. TCRdb redid the calling of the multiplex PCR reads with MiXCR, one entry per CDR3 protein. The table records around 400,000 distinct CDR3 sequences, about 13% of them present only once. Sequenced: blood. The receptors derive from a woman aged 18 to 35 with Graves' hyperthyroidism.

This clonotype was seen at least ten times. This chain joins TRBV20-1 and TRBJ1-5; tentative D call: TRBD1 (5 bases). The V and J ends lost 0 bases and 8 bases respectively, with 14 bases between them. CDR3 length: 14 amino acids. CDR1 is DFQATT and CDR2 is SNEGSKA in the germline V gene (reference sequence). CDR3 coding DNA: TGCAGTGCTAGAGATAGCTTTCGGGGGGAGCCCCAGCATTTT. Its protein product is CSARDSFRGEPQHF.

This clonotype was picked up many times. The chain joins TRBV29-1 to TRBJ1-1, with TRBD1 identical over 7 bases. Trimming at V came to 6 bases and at J to 0 bases, leaving 10 bases not matched to a gene. Per germline, CDR1 SQVTM and CDR2 ANQGSEA. The length of the CDR3 is 15 residues. The CDR3 loop reads CSVPGQLNMNTEAFF. The CDR3 DNA reads TGCAGCGTGCCGGGACAGCTTAATATGAACACTGAAGCTTTCTTT.

A few counts support this clonotype. The chain is built from TRBV9 and TRBJ2-3; 8 nucleotides match TRBD2. Looked up from germline, CDR1 is SGDLS and CDR2 is YYNGEE. The CDR3 runs 14 residues. V trimming: 7 bases; J trimming: 4 bases; junction bases outside the gene matches: 8. The CDR3 loop reads CASGKTSASDTQYF. As DNA, the CDR3 is TGTGCCAGCGGAAAGACTAGCGCCTCAGATACGCAGTATTTT. The variable domain in full, completed from reference TRBV9 and TRBJ2-3, reads DSGVTQTPKHLITATGQRVTLRCSPRSGDLSVYWYQQSLDQGLQFLIQYYNGEERAKGNILERFSAQQFPDLHSELNLSSLELGDSALYFCASGKTSASDTQYFGPGTRLTVL.

There are many counts of this clonotype. V usage is TRBV4-1 and J usage is TRBJ1-2; the D is unclear. CDR1 and CDR2 (germline): MGHRA, YSYEKL. The V and J ends lost 1 base and 6 bases respectively, with 9 bases between them. This CDR3 is built from 13 residues. CDR3 coding DNA: TGCGCCAGCAGCCAAGGCGATGTGGATGGCTACACCTTC. Its protein is CASSQGDVDGYTF.

This clonotype came up many times. The chain combines TRBV6-1 with TRBJ1-1; D is perhaps TRBD1 (6 bases). Per germline, CDR1 MNHNS and CDR2 SASEGT. The V gene lost 2 bases and the J gene lost 5 bases, with 18 bases spanning the gap. This CDR3 comprises 16 residues. DNA for the CDR3: TGTGCCAGCAGTGAACGCCAGGGGTTATCGGGAACTGAAGCTTTCTTT. Translating gives CASSERQGLSGTEAFF.

At least ten counts were recorded for this clonotype. The V call is TRBV12-3 or TRBV12-4, the J call TRBJ1-2; D may be TRBD1 (5 bases). Trimming took 2 bases from V and 8 from J, leaving 15 bases between them. The CDR3 sequence is 14 residues long. The DNA of the CDR3 is TGTGCCAGCAGTTTACAGGGTTCCTCCCTAGGCTACACCTTC. The encoded protein is CASSLQGSSLGYTF.

This clonotype appeared many times. V usage is TRBV29-1 and J usage is TRBJ1-2, with no clear D. The V end lost 4 bases, the J end lost 7 bases, and 10 bases lay between the germline ends. There are 11 residues in the CDR3. Germline values: CDR1 SQVTM, CDR2 ANQGSEA. The CDR3 nucleotides read TGCAGCGTTGGTACGGGAGCTGGCTACACCTTC. It translates to CSVGTGAGYTF.

In the case of this clonotype: As the CDR3 is not closed by the conserved phenylalanine or tryptophan, this likely results from a read error. The chain combines TRBV19 with TRBJ1-2; D is uncertain. The V gene's germline CDR1 is LNHDA and CDR2 SQIVND (reference sequence). This CDR3 spans 12 amino acids. The germline V and J ends were trimmed by 8 bases and 1 base, with 8 bases remaining between them. The CDR3 region has the DNA TGTGCCAGTTGGAAGAGTAACTATGGCTACACCCTC. Translated, it gives CASWKSNYGYTL.

Details on this clonotype: Relative to the germline gene, one junction end is altered; a read error may explain this. The CDR3 loop is CASSLAGPNTDTQYF. The CDR3 DNA sequence: TGTGCCAGCAGTCTAGCGGGACCGAACACAGATACGCAGTATTTT. The chain combines TRBV12-3 or TRBV12-4 with TRBJ2-3; 9 bases match TRBD2. The CDR3 totals 15 residues.

In its sample, this clonotype was seen a few times. This chain uses TRBV11-2 with TRBJ2-7, with a tentative D call TRBD1 (5 bases). CDR1 and CDR2 from the germline V gene are SGHAT and FQNNGV. V was trimmed by 5 bases and J by 3 bases, leaving 14 bases between them. CDR3 length equals 14 residues. CDR3 nucleotide sequence: TGTGCCAGCAGCCCCAGGGTACTTAGCTACGAGCAGTACTTC. Its translation is CASSPRVLSYEQYF.

At least ten counts were recorded for this clonotype. This chain uses TRBV29-1 with TRBJ2-7; 11 bases align to TRBD1. The CDR3 loop spans 16 amino acids. Germline V gene lookup returns CDR1 SQVTM and CDR2 ANQGSEA. V gave up 0 bases and J gave up 4 bases; unmatched junction bases: 8. The CDR3 bases are TGCAGCGTTGAAGATTTTATTGGACAGGGGGCTTACGAGCAGTACTTC. Translated, it gives CSVEDFIGQGAYEQYF.

This clonotype was seen ten or more times. The chain is built from TRBV28 and TRBJ2-1, with D possibly being TRBD1 (5 bases). The CDR3 runs to 14 residues. The germline V and J ends were trimmed by 6 bases and 8 bases, with 17 bases remaining between them. CDR1 is MDHEN, CDR2 SYDVKM, per germline. The CDR3: CASSLSGFRDEQFF. CDR3 coding DNA: TGTGCCAGCAGCCTTTCAGGGTTCCGGGATGAGCAGTTCTTC.

Ten or more counts support this clonotype. The rearrangement links TRBV2 to TRBJ2-7; D not resolved. The germline V gene encodes CDR1 SNHLY and CDR2 FYNNEI. V gave up 1 base and J gave up 5 bases, with 12 bases separating them. This CDR3 spans 14 amino acids. The CDR3 reads CASSEEVVGHEQYF. The CDR3 DNA sequence: TGTGCCAGCAGTGAAGAGGTAGTTGGGCACGAGCAGTACTTC. The complete variable domain, with remaining parts taken from reference TRBV2 and TRBJ2-7, reads EPEVTQTPSHQVTQMGQEVILRCVPISNHLYFYWYRQILGQKVEFLVSFYNNEISEKSEIFDDQFSVERPDGSNFTLKIRSTKLEDSAMYFCASSEEVVGHEQYFGPGTRLTVT.

Worth noting for this clonotype: With a much larger clone just one base away, this may be a read error. This chain links TRBV12-3 or TRBV12-4 with TRBJ1-2, with no clear D. There are 13 residues in the CDR3. In DNA form, the CDR3 reads TGTGCCAGCAGCTATCTGGGAGGGTATGGCCACACCTTC. Amino acid sequence: CASSYLGGYGHTF.

This clonotype was seen at least ten times. The rearrangement uses TRBV12-3 or TRBV12-4 and TRBJ2-7; D not certain. V shed 6 bases and J shed 0 bases, with 24 bases lying between them. The CDR3 contains 18 residues. The CDR3 sequence is CASSQSFPTLPHSYEQYF. CDR3 nucleotide sequence: TGTGCCAGCAGCCAATCCTTCCCGACACTCCCTCACTCCTACGAGCAGTACTTC.

The table lists this clonotype with many counts. The chain has TRBV9 and TRBJ2-7; 8 bases line up with TRBD2. J was trimmed by 3 bases and V by 4 bases; bases with no gene match: 3. Germline-derived CDR1 and CDR2 are SGDLS and YYNGEE. This CDR3 has 13 amino acids. The CDR3 coding sequence is TGTGCCAGCAGCCCGGGGGGGAACTACGAGCAGTACTTC. Its translation: CASSPGGNYEQYF. The whole variable domain, filled in from reference TRBV9 and TRBJ2-7, reads DSGVTQTPKHLITATGQRVTLRCSPRSGDLSVYWYQQSLDQGLQFLIQYYNGEERAKGNILERFSAQQFPDLHSELNLSSLELGDSALYFCASSPGGNYEQYFGPGTRLTVT.

The gene calls are TRBV3-1 and TRBJ1-6; TRBD1 might be the D (5 bases). This CDR3 region has 14 residues. Per the germline V gene, CDR1 is LGHDT and CDR2 is YNNKEL (reference sequence). With 7 bases removed from V and 8 bases from J, the gap between germline ends came to 15 bases. The CDR3 region is CASTLGTGDSPLHF. The CDR3 DNA is TGTGCCAGCACCCTAGGTACGGGGGATTCACCCCTCCACTTT.

This clonotype was counted a few times. The J gene is TRBJ2-2, the V gene TRBV28, with a tentative D call TRBD2 (6 bases). Germline lookup yields CDR1 MDHEN and CDR2 SYDVKM. V was shortened by 1 base and J by 7 bases, with 13 bases between the two germline ends. The CDR3 has 15 residues. The chain's CDR3 is CASSLSGSRSGELFF. The CDR3 DNA reads as TGTGCCAGCAGTTTATCCGGGAGTAGAAGCGGGGAGCTGTTTTTT.

This clonotype was seen ten or more times. The CDR3 reads CASSRDGKLFF. CDR3 nucleotide sequence: TGCGCCAGCAGCCGAGACGGAAAACTGTTTTTT. The V and J genes are TRBV4-1 and TRBJ1-4; no reliable D call. The length of the CDR3 is 11 residues. V lost 4 bases and J 10 bases, leaving 7 bases between the germline ends. Germline V gene lookup returns CDR1 MGHRA and CDR2 YSYEKL.